The present TCR beta chain was sequenced within a study of T cells in Graves' hyperthyroidism and ophthalmopathy. This clonotype was detected a few times. Trimming removed 5 bases from V and 8 bases from J, with 13 bases in between. Germline loops: CDR1 MDHEN, CDR2 SYDVKM. The CDR3 spans 13 residues. RNA transcripts yielded amplified TCR beta CDR3 regions. With the HTBI primer set, the TCR CDR3 went through a first round of RT-PCR. A single record per CDR3 protein comes from TCRdb applying MiXCR to the multiplex PCR reads. The sample has 700,000 or so distinct CDR3 sequences, roughly 15% seen once. Input material: blood. The sequence derives from a man aged 18 to 29 with Graves' hyperthyroidism. The chain uses TRBV28 and TRBJ2-1; no clear D gene. The DNA for the CDR3 is TGTGCCAGCAGTAGCGCCGGGTCCGATGAGCAGTTCTTC. Translated, it gives CASSSAGSDEQFF.